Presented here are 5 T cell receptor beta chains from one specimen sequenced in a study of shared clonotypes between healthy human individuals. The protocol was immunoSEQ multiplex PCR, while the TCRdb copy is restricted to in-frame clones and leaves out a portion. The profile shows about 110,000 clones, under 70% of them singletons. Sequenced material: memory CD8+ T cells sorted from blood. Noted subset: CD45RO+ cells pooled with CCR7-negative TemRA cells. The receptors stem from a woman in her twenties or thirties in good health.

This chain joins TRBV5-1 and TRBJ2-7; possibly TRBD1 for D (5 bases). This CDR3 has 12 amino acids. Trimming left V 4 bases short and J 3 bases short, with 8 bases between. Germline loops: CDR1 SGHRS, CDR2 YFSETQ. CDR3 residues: CASSADIYEQYF. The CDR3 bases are TGCGCCAGCAGCGCGGACATCTACGAGCAGTACTTC.

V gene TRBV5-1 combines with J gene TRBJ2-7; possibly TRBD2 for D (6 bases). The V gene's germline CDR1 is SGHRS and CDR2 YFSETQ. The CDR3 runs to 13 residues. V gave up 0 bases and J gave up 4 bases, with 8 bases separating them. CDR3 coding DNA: TGCGCCAGCAGCTTGGTAGCGGCTTACGAGCAGTACTTC. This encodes CASSLVAAYEQYF.

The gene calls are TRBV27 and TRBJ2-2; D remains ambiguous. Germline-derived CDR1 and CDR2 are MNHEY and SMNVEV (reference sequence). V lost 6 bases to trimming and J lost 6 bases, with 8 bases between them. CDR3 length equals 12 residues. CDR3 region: CASRELAGELFF. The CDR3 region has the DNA TGTGCCAGCAGGGAGTTGGCCGGGGAGCTGTTTTTT.

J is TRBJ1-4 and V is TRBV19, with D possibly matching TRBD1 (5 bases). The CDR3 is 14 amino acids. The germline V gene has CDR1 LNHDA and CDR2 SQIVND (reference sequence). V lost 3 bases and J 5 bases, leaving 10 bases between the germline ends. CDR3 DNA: TGTGCCAGTAGTATGAAGGGGCACAATGAAAAACTGTTTTTT. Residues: CASSMKGHNEKLFF. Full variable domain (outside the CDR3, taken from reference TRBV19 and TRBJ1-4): DGGITQSPKYLFRKEGQNVTLSCEQNLNHDAMYWYRQDPGQGLRLIYYSQIVNDFQKGDIAEGYSVSREKKESFPLTVTSAQKNPTAFYLCASSMKGHNEKLFFGSGTQLSVL.

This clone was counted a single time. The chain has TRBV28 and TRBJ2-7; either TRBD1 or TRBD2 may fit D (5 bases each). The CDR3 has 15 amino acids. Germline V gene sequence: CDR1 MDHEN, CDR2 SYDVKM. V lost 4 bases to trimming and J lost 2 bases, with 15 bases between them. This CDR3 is CASSSRDGKPYEQYF. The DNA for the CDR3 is TGTGCCAGCAGTTCCCGGGACGGGAAACCCTACGAGCAGTACTTC.